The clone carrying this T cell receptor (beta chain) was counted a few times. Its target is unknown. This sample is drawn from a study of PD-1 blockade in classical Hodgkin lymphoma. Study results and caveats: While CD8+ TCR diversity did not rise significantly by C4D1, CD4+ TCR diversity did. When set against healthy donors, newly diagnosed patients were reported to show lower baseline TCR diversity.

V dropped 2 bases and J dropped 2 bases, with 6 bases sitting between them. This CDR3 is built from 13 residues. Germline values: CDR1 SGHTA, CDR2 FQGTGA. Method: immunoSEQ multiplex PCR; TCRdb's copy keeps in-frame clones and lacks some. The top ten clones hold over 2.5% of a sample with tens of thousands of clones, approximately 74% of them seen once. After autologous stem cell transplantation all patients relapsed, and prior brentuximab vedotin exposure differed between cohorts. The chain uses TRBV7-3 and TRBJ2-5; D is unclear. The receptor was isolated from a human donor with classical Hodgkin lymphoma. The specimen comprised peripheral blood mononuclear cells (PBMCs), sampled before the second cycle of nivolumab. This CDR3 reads CASSLEDQETQYF. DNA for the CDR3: TGTGCCAGCAGCTTAGAGGATCAAGAGACCCAGTACTTC.